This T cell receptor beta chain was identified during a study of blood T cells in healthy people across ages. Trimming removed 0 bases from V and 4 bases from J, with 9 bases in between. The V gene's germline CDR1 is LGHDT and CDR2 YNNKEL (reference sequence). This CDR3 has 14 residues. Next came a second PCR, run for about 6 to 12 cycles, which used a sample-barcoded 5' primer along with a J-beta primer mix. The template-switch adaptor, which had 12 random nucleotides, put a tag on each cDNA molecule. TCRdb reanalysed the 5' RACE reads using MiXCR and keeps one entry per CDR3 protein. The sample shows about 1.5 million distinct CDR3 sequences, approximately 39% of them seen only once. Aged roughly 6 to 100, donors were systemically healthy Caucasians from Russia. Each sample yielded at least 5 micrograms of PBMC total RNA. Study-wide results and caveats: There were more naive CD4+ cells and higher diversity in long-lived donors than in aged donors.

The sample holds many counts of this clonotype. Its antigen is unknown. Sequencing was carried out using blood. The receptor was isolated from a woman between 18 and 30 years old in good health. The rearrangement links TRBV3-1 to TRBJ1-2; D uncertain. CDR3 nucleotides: TGTGCCAGCAGCCAAGATTCACAGATCTATGGCTACACCTTC. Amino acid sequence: CASSQDSQIYGYTF.